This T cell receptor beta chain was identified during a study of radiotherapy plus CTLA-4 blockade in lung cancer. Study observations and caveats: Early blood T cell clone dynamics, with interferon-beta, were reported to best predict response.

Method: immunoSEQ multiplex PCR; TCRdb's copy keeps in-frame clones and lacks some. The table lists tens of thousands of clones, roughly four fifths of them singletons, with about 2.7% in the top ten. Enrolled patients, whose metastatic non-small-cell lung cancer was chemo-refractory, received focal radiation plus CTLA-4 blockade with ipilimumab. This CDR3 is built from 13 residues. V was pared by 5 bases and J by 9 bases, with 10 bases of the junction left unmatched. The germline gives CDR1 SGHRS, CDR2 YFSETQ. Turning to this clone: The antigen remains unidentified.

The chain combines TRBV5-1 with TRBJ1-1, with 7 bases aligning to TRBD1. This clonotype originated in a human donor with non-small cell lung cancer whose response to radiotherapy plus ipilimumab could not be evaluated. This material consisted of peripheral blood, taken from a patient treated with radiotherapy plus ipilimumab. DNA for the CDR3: TGCGCCAGCAGTAGGGGGCGGGGGGATCAAGCTTTCTTT. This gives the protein CASSRGRGDQAFF.